The present entry profiles one T cell receptor beta chain with its context. Other DNA sequences in the sample encode the same CDR3. Healthy controls were blood donor buffy coats. Measured with immunoSEQ multiplex PCR; TCRdb has only the in-frame clones, and not every one. The data hold roughly 32,000 clones, with about two thirds observed a single time. This specimen comes from a study of STAT5B mutations in CD4+ large granular lymphocyte leukemia. Study-wide background: Among healthy donors, a particular HLA allele went with more CDR3 'QG' motifs.

Input material: CD4+ T cells from blood buffy coats. This TCR was sampled from a human donor in good health.

CDR3 DNA: TGTGCCAGCAGCTTAGGACTGTGGGAAGGCTACACCTTC. This gives the protein CASSLGLWEGYTF. The V and J genes are TRBV5-5 and TRBJ1-2; D is unclear. The germline CDR1 and CDR2 sequences are SGHKS and YYEKEE (reference sequence). The ends were cut back, 2 bases at V and 8 bases at J, with 13 bases in the middle. CDR3 size: 13 residues.